A selection of T cell receptor beta chains follows, all from one sample in a study of human T cells and chemical hapten exposure. From the RACE reads, TCRdb called clonotypes with MiXCR, one entry per CDR3 protein. Here the sample spans about 110,000 distinct CDR3 sequences, roughly a tenth being singletons. The material sequenced was whole blood, taken in connection with sensitization to the hapten diphenylcyclopropenone (DPC). Receptors originate from a woman aged 40-49 years with alopecia areata. Some clones in this sample may be carry-over from other donors' samples. The CDR3 runs from the conserved cysteine through the conserved F or W. Fields, in order: D gene, V gene, clone size, J gene, CDR3 protein, CDR3 DNA. A D gene is named only where the DNA matches it firmly. Clone size is given for some rows only: seen once, a few or many times, or a class if the clone is expanded.

D: TRBD1; V: TRBV7-2; size: many; J: TRBJ1-5; CDR3: CASSLVGGITALQHF; DNA: TGTGCCAGCAGCTTAGTAGGGGGCATCACCGCACTCCAGCATTTT
D: TRBD2; V: TRBV3-1; size: few; J: TRBJ2-3; CDR3: CASSQRGTTDTQYF; DNA: TGTGCCAGCAGCCAGCGGGGGACCACAGATACGCAGTATTTT
D: .; V: TRBV4-1; size: many; J: TRBJ2-5; CDR3: CASSQRSLPGETQYF; DNA: TGCGCCAGCAGCCAGAGGTCCCTCCCAGGGGAGACCCAGTACTTC
D: TRBD2; V: TRBV7-2; size: .; J: TRBJ2-7; CDR3: CASSSPKRGGYEQYF; DNA: TGTGCCAGCAGCTCCCCTAAGCGGGGGGGCTACGAGCAGTACTTC
D: TRBD1; V: TRBV29-1; size: many; J: TRBJ1-1; CDR3: CSVGQFEAFF; DNA: TGCAGCGTGGGACAGTTTGAAGCTTTCTTT
D: TRBD1; V: TRBV23-1; size: few; J: TRBJ2-6; CDR3: CASSQRQGGPGANVLTF; DNA: TGCGCCAGCAGTCAGCGACAGGGGGGCCCTGGGGCCAACGTCCTGACTTTC
D: .; V: TRBV28; size: many; J: TRBJ1-5; CDR3: CASSLEGGGQPQHF; DNA: TGTGCCAGCAGTTTAGAAGGGGGAGGTCAGCCCCAGCATTTT
D: TRBD1; V: TRBV29-1; size: .; J: TRBJ2-5; CDR3: CSARRGQEETQYF; DNA: TGCAGCGCGCGCCGGGGACAGGAAGAGACCCAGTACTTC
D: .; V: TRBV7-3; size: .; J: TRBJ2-1; CDR3: CASSLSGRSSYNEQFF; DNA: TGTGCCAGCAGCTTAAGCGGGCGTAGCTCCTACAATGAGCAGTTCTTC
D: .; V: TRBV6-2/TRBV6-3; size: .; J: TRBJ1-3; CDR3: CAGSYSTTGNTIYF; DNA: TGTGCCGGCAGTTACTCGACAACTGGAAACACCATATATTTT
D: .; V: TRBV7-7; size: few; J: TRBJ2-5; CDR3: CASSSRPPPETQYF; DNA: TGTGCTAGCAGCTCAAGGCCTCCACCAGAGACCCAGTACTTC
D: .; V: TRBV20-1; size: .; J: TRBJ1-5; CDR3: CSAKQGGQPQHF; DNA: TGCAGTGCTAAACAGGGTGGTCAGCCCCAGCATTTT
D: TRBD2; V: TRBV30; size: many; J: TRBJ2-7; CDR3: CAWTGGYEQYF; DNA: TGTGCCTGGACGGGGGGCTACGAGCAGTACTTC
D: .; V: TRBV7-6; size: few; J: TRBJ1-1; CDR3: CASSLAGGAMNTEAFF; DNA: TGTGCCAGCAGCTTAGCGGGGGGGGCGATGAACACTGAAGCTTTCTTT
D: .; V: TRBV30; size: many; J: TRBJ2-1; CDR3: CAWGESSYNEQFF; DNA: TGTGCCTGGGGGGAGAGCTCCTACAATGAGCAGTTCTTC
D: TRBD2; V: TRBV7-7; size: .; J: TRBJ2-5; CDR3: CASSPGTSGDQETQYF; DNA: TGTGCCAGCAGCCCTGGGACTAGCGGGGACCAAGAGACCCAGTACTTC
D: .; V: TRBV6-1; size: .; J: TRBJ1-1; CDR3: CASSLLGQGGEAFF; DNA: TGTGCCAGCAGCCTATTAGGGCAGGGTGGCGAAGCTTTCTTT
D: .; V: TRBV20-1; size: few; J: TRBJ1-5; CDR3: CSVRTVLSNQPQHF; DNA: TGCAGTGTTCGGACAGTTCTTAGCAATCAGCCCCAGCATTTT
D: .; V: TRBV6-6; size: .; J: TRBJ1-3; CDR3: CASSLVTSGNTIYF; DNA: TGTGCCAGCAGTTTAGTCACCTCTGGAAACACCATATATTTT
D: .; V: TRBV28; size: .; J: TRBJ2-7; CDR3: CASSLGVGLAAHSEYF; DNA: TGTGCCAGCAGTTTAGGAGTGGGATTGGCCGCGCATAGCGAGTACTTC
D: .; V: TRBV7-9; size: many; J: TRBJ2-7; CDR3: CASSFSTDGIYEQYF; DNA: TGTGCCAGCAGCTTCAGCACAGACGGGATATACGAGCAGTACTTC
D: TRBD2; V: TRBV10-3; size: many; J: TRBJ2-4; CDR3: CAISPGLAGLGKNIQYF; DNA: TGTGCCATCAGCCCGGGACTAGCGGGGTTAGGCAAAAACATTCAGTACTTC
D: TRBD1; V: TRBV7-6; size: few; J: TRBJ2-7; CDR3: CASSLVGDREGNYEQYF; DNA: TGTGCCAGCAGCTTAGTGGGGGACAGGGAAGGGAACTACGAGCAGTACTTC